This T cell receptor beta chain derives from a study of T cell responses to AZD1222 COVID-19 vaccine. Investigators merged groups given second doses at roughly 4 or roughly 12 weeks. Study conclusions and caveats: Researchers report vaccine-associated CD4 TCRs spanning spike, with dominance at 160-218 and 743-854. Repertoire sampling was restricted to post-peak T cell response timepoints. Targeting of unmutated variant regions was reportedly seen in nearly half of spike-specific TCRs.

This CDR3 region has 14 residues. The ends were cut back, 4 bases at V and 2 bases at J, with 13 bases in the middle. CDR1 SGHRS and CDR2 YFSETQ come from the germline V gene. On this clone: No antigen is known for it.

Produced via immunoSEQ multiplex PCR; TCRdb's table is partial and in-frame only. The sample consists of around 140,000 clones, 91% of them appearing once. The sample in question was peripheral blood, obtained 28 days after the second AZD1222 dose. This sequence joins TRBV5-1 and TRBJ2-7, with D perhaps matching TRBD2 (6 bases). This TCR came from an adult who received the AZD1222 COVID-19 vaccine. The CDR3 DNA sequence: TGCGCCAGCAGCCGGGACTCCTCCACCTACGAGCAGTACTTC. Its protein product is CASSRDSSTYEQYF.